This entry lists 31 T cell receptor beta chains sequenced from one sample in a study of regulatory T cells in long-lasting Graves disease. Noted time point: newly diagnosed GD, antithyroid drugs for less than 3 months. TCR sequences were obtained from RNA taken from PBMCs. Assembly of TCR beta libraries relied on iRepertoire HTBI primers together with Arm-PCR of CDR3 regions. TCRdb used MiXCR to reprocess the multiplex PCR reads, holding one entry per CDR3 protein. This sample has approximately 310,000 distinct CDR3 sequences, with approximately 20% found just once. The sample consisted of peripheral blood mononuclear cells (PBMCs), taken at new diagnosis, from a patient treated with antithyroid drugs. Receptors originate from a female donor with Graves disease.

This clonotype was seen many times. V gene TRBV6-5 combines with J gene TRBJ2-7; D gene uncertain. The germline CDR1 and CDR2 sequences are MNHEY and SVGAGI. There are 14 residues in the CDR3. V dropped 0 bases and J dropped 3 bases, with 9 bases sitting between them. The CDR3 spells CASSYSTANYEQYF. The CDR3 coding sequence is TGTGCCAGCAGTTACTCGACGGCTAACTACGAGCAGTACTTC.

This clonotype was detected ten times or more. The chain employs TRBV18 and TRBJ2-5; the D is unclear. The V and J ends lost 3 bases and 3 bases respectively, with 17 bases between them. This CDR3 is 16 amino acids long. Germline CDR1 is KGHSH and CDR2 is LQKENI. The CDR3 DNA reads TGTGCCAGCTCACCCCTTCGACTGGAAGGGAAAGAGACCCAGTACTTC. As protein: CASSPLRLEGKETQYF.

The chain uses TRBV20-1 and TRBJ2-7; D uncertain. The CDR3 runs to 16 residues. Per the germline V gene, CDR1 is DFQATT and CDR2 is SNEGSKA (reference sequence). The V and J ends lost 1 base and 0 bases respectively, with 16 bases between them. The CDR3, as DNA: TGCAGTGCTAGAGGCGATTCCGATTACAGCTCCTACGAGCAGTACTTC. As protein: CSARGDSDYSSYEQYF.

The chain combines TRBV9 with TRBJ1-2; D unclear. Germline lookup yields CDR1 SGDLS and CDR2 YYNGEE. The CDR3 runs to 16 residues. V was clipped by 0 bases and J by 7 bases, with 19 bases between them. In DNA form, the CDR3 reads TGTGCCAGCAGCGTAGCTGGAGATAAGGTCGTTGGTGGCTACACCTTC. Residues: CASSVAGDKVVGGYTF.

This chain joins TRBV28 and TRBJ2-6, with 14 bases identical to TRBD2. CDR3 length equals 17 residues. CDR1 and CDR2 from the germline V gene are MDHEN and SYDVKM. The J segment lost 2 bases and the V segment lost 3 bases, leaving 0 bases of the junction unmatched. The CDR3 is CASSLGLAGAGANVLTF. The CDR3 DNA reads TGTGCCAGCAGTTTGGGACTAGCGGGAGCTGGGGCCAACGTCCTGACTTTC.

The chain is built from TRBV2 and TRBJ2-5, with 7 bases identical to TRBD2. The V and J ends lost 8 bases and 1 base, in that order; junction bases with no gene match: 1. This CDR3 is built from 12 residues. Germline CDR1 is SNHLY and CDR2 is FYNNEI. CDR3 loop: CASSGGQETQYF. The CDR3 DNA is TGTGCCAGCTCGGGGGGCCAAGAGACCCAGTACTTC.

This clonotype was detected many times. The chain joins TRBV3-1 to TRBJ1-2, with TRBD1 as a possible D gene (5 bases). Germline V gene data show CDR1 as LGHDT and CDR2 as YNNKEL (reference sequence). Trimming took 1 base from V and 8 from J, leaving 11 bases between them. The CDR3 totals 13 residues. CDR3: CASSQAGRGGYTF. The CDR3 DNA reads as TGTGCCAGCAGCCAAGCAGGCCGGGGCGGCTACACCTTC.

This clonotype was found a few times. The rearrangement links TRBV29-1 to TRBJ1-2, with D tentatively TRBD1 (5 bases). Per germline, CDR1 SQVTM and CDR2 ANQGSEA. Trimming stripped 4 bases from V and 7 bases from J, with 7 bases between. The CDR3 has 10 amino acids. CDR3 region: CSVVGVGYTF. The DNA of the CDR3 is TGCAGCGTTGTGGGGGTTGGCTACACCTTC. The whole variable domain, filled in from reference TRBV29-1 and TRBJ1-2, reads SAVISQKPSRDICQRGTSLTIQCQVDSQVTMMFWYRQQPGQSLTLIATANQGSEATYESGFVIDKFPISRPNLTFSTLTVSNMSPEDSSIYLCSVVGVGYTFGSGTRLTVV.

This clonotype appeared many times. The CDR3 DNA sequence: TGTGCCAGCTACGACAGGGACAACACCGGGGAGCTGTTTTTT. The encoded protein is CASYDRDNTGELFF. This rearrangement joins TRBV12-3 or TRBV12-4 to TRBJ2-2; 7 bases agree with TRBD1. The V and J ends lost 8 bases and 2 bases, in that order; junction bases with no gene match: 5. The CDR3 runs to 14 residues.

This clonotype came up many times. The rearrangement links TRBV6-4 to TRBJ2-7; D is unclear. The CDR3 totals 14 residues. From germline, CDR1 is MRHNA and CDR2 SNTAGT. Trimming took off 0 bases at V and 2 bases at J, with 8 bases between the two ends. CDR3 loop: CASSDSIPAYEQYF. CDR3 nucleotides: TGTGCCAGCAGTGACTCAATCCCAGCCTACGAGCAGTACTTC.

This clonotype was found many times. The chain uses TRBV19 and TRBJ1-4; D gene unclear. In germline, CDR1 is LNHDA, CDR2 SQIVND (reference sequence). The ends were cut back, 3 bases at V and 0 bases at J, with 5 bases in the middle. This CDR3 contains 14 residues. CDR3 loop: CASSISATNEKLFF. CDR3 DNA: TGTGCCAGTAGTATCAGTGCAACTAATGAAAAACTGTTTTTT.

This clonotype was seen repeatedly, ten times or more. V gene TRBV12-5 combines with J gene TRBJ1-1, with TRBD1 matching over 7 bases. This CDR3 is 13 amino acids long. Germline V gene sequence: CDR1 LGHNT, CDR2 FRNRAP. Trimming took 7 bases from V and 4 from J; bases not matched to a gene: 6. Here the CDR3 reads CASVLQGLTEAFF. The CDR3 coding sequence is TGTGCTAGTGTCTTACAGGGGCTCACTGAAGCTTTCTTT.

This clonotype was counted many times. CDR3 sequence reads: CASRGPGLAGDRGGEQYF. The CDR3 DNA reads TGTGCCAGCAGGGGTCCGGGACTAGCGGGAGATAGGGGCGGCGAGCAGTACTTC. The genes are TRBV2 and TRBJ2-7; TRBD2 matches at 14 bases. The germline gives CDR1 SNHLY, CDR2 FYNNEI. The CDR3 sequence is 18 residues long. The V segment lost 6 bases and the J segment 6 bases; nucleotides outside the gene matches: 16.

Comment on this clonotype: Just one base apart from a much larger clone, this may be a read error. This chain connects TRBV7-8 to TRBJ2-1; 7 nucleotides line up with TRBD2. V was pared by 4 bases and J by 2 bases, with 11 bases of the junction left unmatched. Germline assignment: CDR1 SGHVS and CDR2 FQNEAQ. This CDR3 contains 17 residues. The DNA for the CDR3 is TGTGCCAGCAGCTCAAGACTAGCCTCGAGCCCCTACAATGAGCAGTTCTTC. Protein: CASSSRLASSPYNEQFF.

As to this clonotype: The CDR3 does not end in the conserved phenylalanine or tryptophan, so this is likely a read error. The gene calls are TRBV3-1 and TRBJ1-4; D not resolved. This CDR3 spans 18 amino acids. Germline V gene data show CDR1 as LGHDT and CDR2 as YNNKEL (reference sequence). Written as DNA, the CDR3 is TGTGCCATCAGCCAAGTCCCGGCCACTCCAACCGGTTCCGGAAAACTGTTTTTG. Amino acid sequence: CAISQVPATPTGSGKLFL.

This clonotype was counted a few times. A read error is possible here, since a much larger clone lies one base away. DNA for the CDR3: TGTGCCAGCAGAGGGGAATACAATGAGCGGTTCTTC. Translated, it gives CASRGEYNERFF. This chain joins TRBV11-3 and TRBJ2-1; D perhaps matches TRBD1 (5 bases). Per the germline V gene, CDR1 is SGHNT and CDR2 is YENEEA. The CDR3 length is 12 residues.

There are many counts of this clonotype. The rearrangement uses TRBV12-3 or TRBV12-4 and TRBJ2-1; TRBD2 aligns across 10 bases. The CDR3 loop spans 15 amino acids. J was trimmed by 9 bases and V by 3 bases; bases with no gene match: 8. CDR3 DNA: TGTGCCAGCAGTTTTGCAGTAGCGGGAGGTGGTGAGCAGTTCTTC. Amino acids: CASSFAVAGGGEQFF.

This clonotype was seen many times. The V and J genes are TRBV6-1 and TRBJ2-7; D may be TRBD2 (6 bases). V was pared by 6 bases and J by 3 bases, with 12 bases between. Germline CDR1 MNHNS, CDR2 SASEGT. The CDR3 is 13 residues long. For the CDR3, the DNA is TGTGCCAGCAGCTCCTTCGGGAGCTACGAGCAGTACTTC. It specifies CASSSFGSYEQYF.

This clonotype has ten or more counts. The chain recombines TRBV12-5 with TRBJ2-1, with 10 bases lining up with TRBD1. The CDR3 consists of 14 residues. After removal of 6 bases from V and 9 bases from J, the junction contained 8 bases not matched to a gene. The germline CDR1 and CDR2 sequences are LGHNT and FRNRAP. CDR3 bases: TGTGCTAGTGGACGGGACAGGGGTTTCGGTGAGCAGTTCTTC. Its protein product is CASGRDRGFGEQFF.

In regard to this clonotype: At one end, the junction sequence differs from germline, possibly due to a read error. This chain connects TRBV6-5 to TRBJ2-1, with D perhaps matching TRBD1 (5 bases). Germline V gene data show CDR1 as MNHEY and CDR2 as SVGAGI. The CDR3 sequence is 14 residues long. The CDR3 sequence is CASSNSGFGNEQFF. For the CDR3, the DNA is TGTGCCAGCAGTAACTCAGGGTTTGGGAATGAGCAGTTCTTC.

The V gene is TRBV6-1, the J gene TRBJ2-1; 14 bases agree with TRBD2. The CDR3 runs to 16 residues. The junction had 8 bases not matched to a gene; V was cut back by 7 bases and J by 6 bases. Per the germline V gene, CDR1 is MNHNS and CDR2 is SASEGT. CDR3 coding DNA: TGTGCCAGCACCAGAGGGACTAGCGGGAGCCCCAATGAGCAGTTCTTC. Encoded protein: CASTRGTSGSPNEQFF.

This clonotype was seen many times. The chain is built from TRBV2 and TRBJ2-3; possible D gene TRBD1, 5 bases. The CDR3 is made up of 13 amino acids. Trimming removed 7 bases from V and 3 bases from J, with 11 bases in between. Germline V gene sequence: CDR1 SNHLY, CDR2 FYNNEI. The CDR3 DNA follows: TGTGCCAGCAAGGGGTTAGAAACAGATACGCAGTATTTT. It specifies CASKGLETDTQYF. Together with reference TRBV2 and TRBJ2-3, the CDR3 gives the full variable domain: EPEVTQTPSHQVTQMGQEVILRCVPISNHLYFYWYRQILGQKVEFLVSFYNNEISEKSEIFDDQFSVERPDGSNFTLKIRSTKLEDSAMYFCASKGLETDTQYFGPGTRLTVL.

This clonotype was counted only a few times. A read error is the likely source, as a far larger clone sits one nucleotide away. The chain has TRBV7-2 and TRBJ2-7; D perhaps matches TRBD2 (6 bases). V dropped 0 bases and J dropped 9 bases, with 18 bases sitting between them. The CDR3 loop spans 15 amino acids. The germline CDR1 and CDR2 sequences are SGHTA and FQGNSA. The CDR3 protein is CASSLAPSAPGGQYF. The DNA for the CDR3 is TGTGCCAGCAGCTTAGCCCCTAGCGCCCCAGGCGGGCAGTACTTC. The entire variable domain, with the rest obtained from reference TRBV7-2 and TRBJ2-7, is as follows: GAGVSQSPSNKVTEKGKDVELRCDPISGHTALYWYRQSLGQGLEFLIYFQGNSAPDKSGLPSDRFSAERTGGSVSTLTIQRTQQEDSAVYLCASSLAPSAPGGQYFGPGTRLTVT.

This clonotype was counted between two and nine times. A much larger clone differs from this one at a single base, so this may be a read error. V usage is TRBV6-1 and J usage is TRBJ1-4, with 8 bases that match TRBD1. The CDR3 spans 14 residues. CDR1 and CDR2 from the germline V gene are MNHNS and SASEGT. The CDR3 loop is CASCQGATNERLFF. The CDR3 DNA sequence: TGTGCCAGCTGTCAGGGGGCAACTAATGAAAGACTGTTTTTT.

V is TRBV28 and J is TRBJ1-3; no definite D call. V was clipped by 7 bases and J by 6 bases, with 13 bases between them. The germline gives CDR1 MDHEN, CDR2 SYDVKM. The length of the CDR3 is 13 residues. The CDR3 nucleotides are TGTGCCAGCAATTCAGCTGCGGAAAACACCATATATTTT. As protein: CASNSAAENTIYF.

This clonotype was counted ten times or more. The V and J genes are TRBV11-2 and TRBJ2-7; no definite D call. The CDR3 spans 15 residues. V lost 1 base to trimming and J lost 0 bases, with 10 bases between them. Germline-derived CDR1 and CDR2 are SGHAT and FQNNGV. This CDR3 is CASSLGSFASYEQYF. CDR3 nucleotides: TGTGCCAGCAGCTTAGGGTCTTTTGCCTCCTACGAGCAGTACTTC. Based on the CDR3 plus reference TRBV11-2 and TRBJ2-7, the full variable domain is EAGVAQSPRYKIIEKRQSVAFWCNPISGHATLYWYQQILGQGPKLLIQFQNNGVVDDSQLPKDRFSAERLKGVDSTLKIQPAKLEDSAVYLCASSLGSFASYEQYFGPGTRLTVT.

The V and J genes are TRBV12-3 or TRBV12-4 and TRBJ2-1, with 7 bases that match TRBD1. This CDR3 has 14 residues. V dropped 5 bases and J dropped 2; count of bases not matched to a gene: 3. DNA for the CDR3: TGTGCCAGCAGTCGGGGACAGCCCTACAATGAGCAGTTCTTC. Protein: CASSRGQPYNEQFF.

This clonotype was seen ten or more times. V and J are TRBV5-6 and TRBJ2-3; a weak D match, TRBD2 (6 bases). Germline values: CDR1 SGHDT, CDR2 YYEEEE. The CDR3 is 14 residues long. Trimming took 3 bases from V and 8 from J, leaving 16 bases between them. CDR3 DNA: TGTGCCAGCAGCTCGGGACTCAAGCCCTTTACGCAGTATTTT. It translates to CASSSGLKPFTQYF. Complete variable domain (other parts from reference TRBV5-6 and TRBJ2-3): DAGVTQSPTHLIKTRGQQVTLRCSPKSGHDTVSWYQQALGQGPQFIFQYYEEEERQRGNFPDRFSGHQFPNYSSELNVNALLLGDSALYLCASSSGLKPFTQYFGPGTRLTVL.

The CDR3 sequence: CAWSDRGRSNEQFF. As DNA, the CDR3 is TGTGCCTGGAGTGACCGAGGCAGGAGCAATGAGCAGTTCTTC. The chain carries TRBV30 and TRBJ2-1; the D is unclear. The germline CDR1 and CDR2 sequences are GTSNPN and SVGIG (reference sequence). The CDR3 covers 14 residues. V shed 1 base and J shed 6 bases, with 13 bases lying between them. Full variable domain (rest looked up from reference TRBV30 and TRBJ2-1): SQTIHQWPATLVQPVGSPLSLECTVEGTSNPNLYWYRQAAGRGLQLLFYSVGIGQISSEVPQNLSASRPQDRQFILSSKKLLLSDSGFYLCAWSDRGRSNEQFFGPGTRLTVL.

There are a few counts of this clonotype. The CDR3 bases are TGCGCCAGCAGCGAAAGAGTATCAAATGAGCAGTTCTTC. Its protein product is CASSERVSNEQFF. This rearrangement joins TRBV5-1 to TRBJ2-1; D gene unclear. Germline-derived CDR1 and CDR2 are SGHRS and YFSETQ. Trimming took off 4 bases at V and 7 bases at J, with 12 bases between the two ends. CDR3 length: 13 amino acids.

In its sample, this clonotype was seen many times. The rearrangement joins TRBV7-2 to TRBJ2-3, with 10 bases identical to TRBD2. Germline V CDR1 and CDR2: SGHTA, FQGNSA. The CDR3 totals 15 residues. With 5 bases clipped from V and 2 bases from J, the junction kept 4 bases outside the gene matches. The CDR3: CASSTTSGVTDTQYF. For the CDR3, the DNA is TGTGCCAGCAGCACCACTAGCGGGGTCACAGATACGCAGTATTTT.